One sample yielded the 9 T cell receptor beta chains listed below, sequenced in a study of shared clonotypes between healthy human individuals. The repertoire was sequenced with immunoSEQ multiplex PCR; TCRdb's copy has only in-frame clones and lacks some. This sample has millions of clones; 85% to 95% occur once, and the top ten carry under 0.15%. The sequencing input was naive CD4+ T cells sorted from blood. Subset given: CD45RA+ positively selected. The receptors come from a man aged 18 to 30 in good health.

This chain uses TRBV7-6 with TRBJ1-4; 7 bases match TRBD1. This CDR3 has 13 residues. V was pared by 5 bases and J by 12 bases, with 9 bases of the junction left unmatched. Germline CDR1 and CDR2: SGHVS and FNYEAQ. The CDR3 bases are TGTGCCAGCAGCCAGGGGGGGATAGTGGAACTGTTTTTT. Its translation: CASSQGGIVELFF. Drawing the rest from reference TRBV7-6 and TRBJ1-4, the complete variable domain is GAGVSQSPRYKVTKRGQDVALRCDPISGHVSLYWYRQALGQGPEFLTYFNYEAQQDKSGLPNDRFSAERPEGSISTLTIQRTEQRDSAMYRCASSQGGIVELFFGSGTQLSVL.

V is TRBV28 and J is TRBJ1-1; a possible D gene is TRBD1 (6 bases). Germline-derived CDR1 and CDR2 are MDHEN and SYDVKM. There are 14 residues in the CDR3. Trimming cost V 7 bases and J 5 bases, with 17 bases left between them. This chain's CDR3 is CASTTPGGGTEAFF. In DNA form, the CDR3 reads TGTGCCAGCACCACCCCGGGGGGCGGAACTGAAGCTTTCTTT. Full variable domain (rest looked up from reference TRBV28 and TRBJ1-1): DVKVTQSSRYLVKRTGEKVFLECVQDMDHENMFWYRQDPGLGLRLIYFSYDVKMKEKGDIPEGYSVSREKKERFSLILESASTNQTSMYLCASTTPGGGTEAFFGQGTRLTVV.

This clone was detected only a few times. The chain couples TRBV27 to TRBJ1-6, with 8 bases aligning to TRBD1. Germline lookup yields CDR1 MNHEY and CDR2 SMNVEV (reference sequence). Trimming removed 8 bases from V and 2 bases from J; junction bases left unmatched: 2. This CDR3 has 14 residues. The CDR3 DNA is TGTGCCAGCTCAGGGGGCACCTATAATTCACCCCTCCACTTT. This gives the protein CASSGGTYNSPLHF.

V usage is TRBV7-8 and J usage is TRBJ2-7; 9 bases map to TRBD2. The germline V gene encodes CDR1 SGHVS and CDR2 FQNEAQ. J gave up 0 bases and V 5 bases, and 8 bases lay outside the gene matches. This CDR3 region has 16 residues. The DNA for the CDR3 is TGTGCCAGCAGCCCCCTAGCGGGGCAGAGCTCCTACGAGCAGTACTTC. Protein: CASSPLAGQSSYEQYF.

The chain recombines TRBV5-6 with TRBJ1-3; D gene ambiguous. The CDR3 extends over 14 amino acids. Trimming took 0 bases from V and 4 from J, leaving 8 bases between them. The germline CDR1 and CDR2 sequences are SGHDT and YYEEEE. The CDR3 nucleotides are TGTGCCAGCAGCTTGGTATCTGTAGGAAACACCATATATTTT. Its protein product is CASSLVSVGNTIYF.

The genes are TRBV29-1 and TRBJ1-1; 7 nucleotides line up with TRBD1. Unmatched junction bases numbered 13, after V lost 6 bases and J lost 0 bases. Looked up from germline, CDR1 is SQVTM and CDR2 is ANQGSEA. This CDR3 region has 16 residues. The CDR3 is CSVSETPDRMNTEAFF. CDR3 DNA sequence: TGCAGCGTCTCCGAAACCCCGGACAGGATGAACACTGAAGCTTTCTTT.

The chain uses TRBV4-1 and TRBJ2-7; 9 bases line up with TRBD2. This CDR3 is built from 18 residues. From germline, CDR1 is MGHRA and CDR2 YSYEKL. V was pared by 2 bases and J by 0 bases, with 11 bases of the junction left unmatched. The CDR3 protein is CASSQPGPSGVSSYEQYF. Here the CDR3 DNA reads TGCGCCAGCAGCCAACCAGGACCTAGCGGGGTAAGCTCCTACGAGCAGTACTTC.

The chain links TRBV5-5 to TRBJ1-6; 11 bases match TRBD1. The V and J ends lost 0 bases and 2 bases, in that order; junction bases with no gene match: 4. Germline CDR1 reads SGHKS; CDR2 reads YYEKEE (reference sequence). The CDR3 is 18 residues long. CDR3 loop: CASSLAGTGGAYNSPLHF. The CDR3 DNA follows: TGTGCCAGCAGCTTGGCCGGGACAGGGGGAGCCTATAATTCACCCCTCCACTTT.

The chain is built from TRBV9 and TRBJ1-5; D might be TRBD1 (6 bases). This CDR3 is built from 16 residues. CDR1 is SGDLS and CDR2 is YYNGEE in the germline V gene. V lost 0 bases and J lost 3, with 13 bases in between. The CDR3 protein is CASSVGAGEANQPQHF. The CDR3 DNA sequence: TGTGCCAGCAGCGTAGGCGCAGGGGAGGCCAATCAGCCCCAGCATTTT.